Following are 30 T cell receptor beta chains from one sample sequenced in a study of blood T cell repertoires in COVID-19. TCRdb keeps only in-frame clones here, not all; method: immunoSEQ multiplex PCR. Altogether approximately 150,000 clones are present, around 90% being singletons, with the ten largest covering 2.5% to 3%. The sample was peripheral blood. These receptors originate from a woman older than 75 with COVID-19, enrolled during active disease.

The chain joins TRBV27 to TRBJ1-1; 7 bases agree with TRBD1. The trim removed 6 bases at V and 0 bases at J, leaving 4 bases unmatched. The CDR3 covers 14 residues. Looked up from germline, CDR1 is MNHEY and CDR2 is SMNVEV (reference sequence). The CDR3 bases are TGTGCCAGCAGGACGACAGGGATGAACACTGAAGCTTTCTTT. Translation: CASRTTGMNTEAFF.

The chain carries TRBV18 and TRBJ2-3; D is undetermined. Germline CDR1 reads KGHSH; CDR2 reads LQKENI. The length of the CDR3 is 11 residues. V was trimmed by 5 bases and J by 2 bases, leaving 2 bases between them. The CDR3 DNA reads TGTGCCAGCTCATACACAGATACGCAGTATTTT. This encodes CASSYTDTQYF. Full variable domain (missing parts from reference TRBV18 and TRBJ2-3): NAGVMQNPRHLVRRRGQEARLRCSPMKGHSHVYWYRQLPEEGLKFMVYLQKENIIDESGMPKERFSAEFPKEGPSILRIQQVVRGDSAAYFCASSYTDTQYFGPGTRLTVL.

The rearrangement uses TRBV11-2 and TRBJ2-1; TRBD1 matches at 8 bases. Germline V gives CDR1 SGHAT, CDR2 FQNNGV. The CDR3 runs 17 residues. With 4 bases clipped from V and 1 base from J, the junction kept 9 bases outside the gene matches. Written as DNA, the CDR3 is TGTGCCAGCAGCTCTCTCGTCAGGGGGCCATCCTACAATGAGCAGTTCTTC. Its translation is CASSSLVRGPSYNEQFF.

This clone was recorded a few times. J is TRBJ1-1 and V is TRBV2; D is unresolved. This CDR3 region has 12 residues. The germline V gene encodes CDR1 SNHLY and CDR2 FYNNEI. V shed 6 bases and J shed 6 bases, with 11 bases lying between them. CDR3 amino acids: CASSASGAEAFF. CDR3 DNA sequence: TGTGCCAGCAGCGCCTCCGGGGCTGAAGCTTTCTTT. Looking up the rest from reference TRBV2 and TRBJ1-1 gives the full variable domain: EPEVTQTPSHQVTQMGQEVILRCVPISNHLYFYWYRQILGQKVEFLVSFYNNEISEKSEIFDDQFSVERPDGSNFTLKIRSTKLEDSAMYFCASSASGAEAFFGQGTRLTVV.

This clone is a singleton in its sample. The chain carries TRBV28 and TRBJ2-7; 8 bases fit TRBD2. CDR1 is MDHEN, CDR2 SYDVKM, per germline. V lost 8 bases and J lost 5; bases outside the gene matches: 20. The CDR3 is made up of 17 amino acids. The CDR3 is CASPIVLRGRIPHEQYF. CDR3 coding DNA: TGTGCCAGCCCGATAGTCCTTCGCGGGAGGATTCCCCACGAGCAGTACTTC.

This chain uses TRBV20-1 with TRBJ2-1; tentatively, D is TRBD1 (6 bases). Trimming stripped 3 bases from V and 6 bases from J, with 15 bases between. The V gene's germline CDR1 is DFQATT and CDR2 SNEGSKA (reference sequence). This CDR3 has 14 amino acids. The CDR3 bases are TGCAGTGCTAGTACTCCGGGCAGGGGCAATGAGCAGTTCTTC. Protein sequence: CSASTPGRGNEQFF.

The chain combines TRBV5-4 with TRBJ2-1; 7 bases match TRBD2. Per the germline V gene, CDR1 is SGHNT and CDR2 is YYREEE (reference sequence). Trimming removed 1 base from V and 2 bases from J; junction bases left unmatched: 3. The CDR3 is 15 residues long. CDR3 nucleotides: TGTGCCAGCAGCTTGTTCGGGACTACCTACAATGAGCAGTTCTTC. Its translation is CASSLFGTTYNEQFF.

V usage is TRBV9 and J usage is TRBJ2-1; 7 positions agree with TRBD2. The length of the CDR3 is 14 residues. Germline CDR1 is SGDLS and CDR2 is YYNGEE. The J segment lost 5 bases and the V segment lost 0 bases, leaving 2 bases of the junction unmatched. The CDR3 bases are TGTGCCAGCAGCGTAGCCGGGAGGAACAATGAGCAGTTCTTC. This sequence encodes CASSVAGRNNEQFF.

This chain uses TRBV7-2 with TRBJ2-3, with 10 bases aligning to TRBD2. Germline V gives CDR1 SGHTA, CDR2 FQGNSA. The CDR3 length is 19 residues. V was clipped by 1 base and J by 0 bases; unmatched bases: 10. CDR3 region: CASSLVKIGLAVSTDTQYF. The DNA for the CDR3 is TGTGCCAGCAGCTTAGTCAAAATCGGACTAGCGGTTAGCACAGATACGCAGTATTTT. Full variable domain (missing parts from reference TRBV7-2 and TRBJ2-3): GAGVSQSPSNKVTEKGKDVELRCDPISGHTALYWYRQSLGQGLEFLIYFQGNSAPDKSGLPSDRFSAERTGGSVSTLTIQRTQQEDSAVYLCASSLVKIGLAVSTDTQYFGPGTRLTVL.

J is TRBJ2-5 and V is TRBV18, with TRBD1 matching 7 bases. This CDR3 comprises 15 residues. Germline V gives CDR1 KGHSH, CDR2 LQKENI. Trimming at V came to 2 bases and at J to 6 bases, leaving 9 bases not matched to a gene. CDR3 coding DNA: TGTGCCAGCTCACCAGCTGGAGAGGGGGCCCAGACCCAGTACTTC. Encoded protein: CASSPAGEGAQTQYF.

This chain uses TRBV29-1 with TRBJ2-7, with 11 bases that match TRBD2. Trimming cost V 7 bases and J 5 bases; bases outside gene matches: 7. The CDR3 runs 13 residues. Germline V gene lookup returns CDR1 SQVTM and CDR2 ANQGSEA. This chain's CDR3 is CSAYSGRANEQYF. In nucleotides, the CDR3 is TGCAGCGCTTATAGCGGGAGGGCCAACGAGCAGTACTTC.

The gene calls are TRBV24-1 and TRBJ2-1; 14 positions match TRBD2. Germline loops: CDR1 KGHDR, CDR2 SFDVKD. The CDR3 consists of 15 residues. V dropped 3 bases and J dropped 6; count of bases not matched to a gene: 0. CDR3: CATSDGTSGSNEQFF. The CDR3, as DNA: TGTGCCACCAGTGATGGGACTAGCGGGAGCAATGAGCAGTTCTTC.

The V gene is TRBV7-3, the J gene TRBJ2-5; the D gene is possibly TRBD2 (5 bases). Germline V gene data show CDR1 as SGHTA and CDR2 as FQGTGA. The ends were cut back, 3 bases at V and 2 bases at J, with 7 bases in the middle. The CDR3 length is 13 residues. The CDR3 reads CASSLREQETQYF. The CDR3 nucleotides are TGTGCCAGCAGCTTGAGGGAACAAGAGACCCAGTACTTC.

This chain joins TRBV10-3 and TRBJ1-2; 7 bases fit TRBD1. The CDR3 has 13 amino acids. The V gene end was trimmed by 4 bases and the J gene end by 7 bases; junction bases not matched to a gene: 6. The germline V gene encodes CDR1 ENHRY and CDR2 SYGVKD. CDR3 loop: CAISVDRAGGYTF. CDR3 sequence (DNA): TGTGCCATCAGTGTCGACAGGGCGGGTGGCTACACCTTC.

This clone came up once. The chain is built from TRBV29-1 and TRBJ1-1, with TRBD1 identical over 9 bases. The CDR3 extends over 15 amino acids. CDR1 is SQVTM and CDR2 is ANQGSEA in the germline V gene. After removal of 6 bases from V and 2 bases from J, the junction contained 10 bases not matched to a gene. In nucleotides, the CDR3 is TGCAGCGTCACTTTTGGGACAGGGCGTAACACTGAAGCTTTCTTT. Translated, it gives CSVTFGTGRNTEAFF.

The rearrangement links TRBV5-8 to TRBJ2-7; 10 bases align to TRBD1. Germline values: CDR1 SGHTS, CDR2 YDEGEE. The junction had 10 bases not matched to a gene; V was cut back by 4 bases and J by 6 bases. The CDR3 sequence is 15 residues long. CDR3 amino acids: CASSVGGTGVSEQYF. In DNA form, the CDR3 reads TGTGCCAGCAGCGTGGGGGGGACAGGGGTGTCCGAGCAGTACTTC.

This clone has only a few counts. The chain is built from TRBV7-2 and TRBJ1-2, with 11 bases fitting TRBD1. The germline V gene encodes CDR1 SGHTA and CDR2 FQGNSA. This CDR3 spans 15 amino acids. The ends lost 1 base at V and 8 bases at J; junction bases unmatched: 6. CDR3 nucleotides: TGTGCCAGCAGCTTAGATGGACAGGGGGCTCGGGGCTACACCTTC. Its translation: CASSLDGQGARGYTF. The full variable domain, in which reference TRBV7-2 and TRBJ1-2 provide the parts outside the CDR3, is GAGVSQSPSNKVTEKGKDVELRCDPISGHTALYWYRQSLGQGLEFLIYFQGNSAPDKSGLPSDRFSAERTGGSVSTLTIQRTQQEDSAVYLCASSLDGQGARGYTFGSGTRLTVV.

V gene TRBV27 combines with J gene TRBJ1-1, with 8 positions matching TRBD1. After removal of 5 bases from V and 1 base from J, the junction contained 6 bases not matched to a gene. This CDR3 has 15 residues. Germline V gene sequence: CDR1 MNHEY, CDR2 SMNVEV (reference sequence). Written as DNA, the CDR3 is TGTGCCAGCAGTCCTCGGACAGGGAGGAACACTGAAGCTTTCTTT. It translates to CASSPRTGRNTEAFF.

The chain carries TRBV5-4 and TRBJ2-1; 14 bases are shared with TRBD2. The length of the CDR3 is 16 residues. In germline, CDR1 is SGHNT, CDR2 YYREEE (reference sequence). Trimming at V came to 0 bases and at J to 5 bases, leaving 1 base not matched to a gene. CDR3 in amino acids: CASSLGGLAGDNEQFF. Written as DNA, the CDR3 is TGTGCCAGCAGCTTGGGGGGACTAGCGGGAGACAATGAGCAGTTCTTC.

The chain recombines TRBV4-1 with TRBJ2-7, with TRBD2 matching over 9 bases. The CDR3 spans 17 residues. The germline gives CDR1 MGHRA, CDR2 YSYEKL. J gave up 3 bases and V 0 bases, and 9 bases lay outside the gene matches. The CDR3 here is CASSQELPTSGLYEQYF. The DNA of the CDR3 is TGCGCCAGCAGCCAAGAATTACCAACTAGCGGGCTCTACGAGCAGTACTTC.

The chain combines TRBV6-1 with TRBJ1-2, with no clear D. Germline values: CDR1 MNHNS, CDR2 SASEGT. The CDR3 sequence is 13 residues long. V shed 0 bases and J shed 7 bases, with 9 bases lying between them. Written as DNA, the CDR3 is TGTGCCAGCAGTGAAGCGTCTTCACTTGGCTACACCTTC. Protein product: CASSEASSLGYTF.

The chain joins TRBV7-2 to TRBJ2-5; D is possibly TRBD2 (5 bases). From germline, CDR1 is SGHTA and CDR2 FQGNSA. This CDR3 has 13 residues. The ends were cut back, 4 bases at V and 4 bases at J, with 10 bases in the middle. CDR3 sequence reads: CASSSGIRETQYF. The CDR3 nucleotides are TGTGCCAGCAGCTCCGGGATACGAGAGACCCAGTACTTC.

V is TRBV7-2 and J is TRBJ2-7; 7 nucleotides match TRBD1. J was trimmed by 8 bases and V by 2 bases; bases with no gene match: 15. The germline V gene has CDR1 SGHTA and CDR2 FQGNSA. This CDR3 spans 16 amino acids. CDR3 sequence: CASSLSPGQSAFKQYF. CDR3 nucleotide sequence: TGTGCCAGCAGCTTATCACCGGGACAGTCCGCTTTTAAGCAGTACTTC. The variable domain in full, completed from reference TRBV7-2 and TRBJ2-7, reads GAGVSQSPSNKVTEKGKDVELRCDPISGHTALYWYRQSLGQGLEFLIYFQGNSAPDKSGLPSDRFSAERTGGSVSTLTIQRTQQEDSAVYLCASSLSPGQSAFKQYFGPGTRLTVT.

The chain has TRBV20-1 and TRBJ2-7; no firm D call. This CDR3 has 11 residues. Trimming left V 5 bases short and J 9 bases short, with 14 bases between. Germline CDR1 DFQATT, CDR2 SNEGSKA (reference sequence). CDR3 sequence: CSAPTRHGQYF. The DNA for the CDR3 is TGCAGTGCTCCCACCCGTCACGGGCAGTACTTC.

The chain links TRBV6-2 or TRBV6-3 to TRBJ2-7, with a tentative D call TRBD2 (6 bases). Germline V gene sequence: CDR1 MNHEY, CDR2 SVGEGT. This CDR3 has 13 amino acids. V gave up 6 bases and J gave up 6 bases, with 15 bases separating them. CDR3 nucleotide sequence: TGTGCCAGCAGCAATGTTGGGGGAGGCGAGCAGTACTTC. As protein: CASSNVGGGEQYF.

V and J are TRBV7-9 and TRBJ2-7, with 7 positions matching TRBD2. This CDR3 comprises 12 residues. Germline V gene lookup returns CDR1 SEHNR and CDR2 FQNEAQ (reference sequence). With V trimmed by 5 bases and J by 5 bases, 3 bases remained unmatched. The CDR3 DNA reads as TGTGCCAGCAGCCCCACTAGCGACGAGCAGTACTTC. Translating gives CASSPTSDEQYF.

The chain employs TRBV6-5 and TRBJ1-2, with 8 bases that match TRBD1. CDR3 size: 14 residues. CDR1 and CDR2 from the germline V gene are MNHEY and SVGAGI. V lost 5 bases, J lost 7 bases, and 9 bases stayed unmatched. The CDR3 nucleotides are TGTGCCAGCAGTCCTCAGGGGGCGGTGGGTGGCTACACCTTC. Translating gives CASSPQGAVGGYTF.

V is TRBV15 and J is TRBJ2-2; TRBD2 matches at 12 bases. J was trimmed by 5 bases and V by 3 bases; bases with no gene match: 4. The germline gives CDR1 LNHNV, CDR2 YYDKDF (reference sequence). This CDR3 region has 16 residues. CDR3 in amino acids: CATSRRGLAGTGELFF. For the CDR3, the DNA is TGTGCCACCAGCAGGAGGGGACTAGCGGGTACCGGGGAGCTGTTTTTT.

V is TRBV12-3 or TRBV12-4 and J is TRBJ2-7, with 9 nucleotides matching TRBD1. The CDR3 extends over 13 amino acids. V lost 6 bases to trimming and J lost 7 bases; unmatched junction nucleotides: 7. Written as DNA, the CDR3 is TGTGCCAGCAGCCGACAGGGGGGTCGGGAGCAGTACTTC. Its protein product is CASSRQGGREQYF.

The chain links TRBV19 to TRBJ1-2, with D unclear. The CDR3 loop spans 15 amino acids. Germline V gives CDR1 LNHDA, CDR2 SQIVND (reference sequence). V dropped 5 bases and J dropped 2 bases, with 15 bases sitting between them. The DNA for the CDR3 is TGTGCCAGTAGTTTCCTTATACCTCGGAACTATGGCTACACCTTC. Protein sequence: CASSFLIPRNYGYTF.